Here is one T cell receptor (beta chain) with its context. The sample comes from a study of control samples from healthy donors and cancer patients. Germline CDR1 SGDLS, CDR2 YYNGEE. V lost 2 bases and J lost 4, with 10 bases in between. This CDR3 has 14 residues. Using immunoSEQ multiplex PCR, the repertoire was profiled, and TCRdb retains in-frame clones only, with some absent. The sample has 150,000 or so clones, under 95% seen once; the top ten hold under 7%. The specimen was blood. V is TRBV9 and J is TRBJ2-1, with D perhaps matching TRBD2 (5 bases). This receptor was obtained from a young man in good health. For the CDR3, the DNA is TGTGCCAGCAGCGTCGGGGAAAGGTACAATGAGCAGTTCTTC. Its protein product is CASSVGERYNEQFF.